This T cell receptor (beta chain) was obtained from a study of blood T cell repertoires in COVID-19. For the study at large: The United States, Italy and Spain supplied acute and convalescent COVID-19 samples.

The germline V and J ends were trimmed by 0 bases and 5 bases, with 12 bases remaining between them. Germline lookup yields CDR1 SGHRS and CDR2 YFSETQ. This CDR3 is 14 amino acids long. Sequencing was performed with immunoSEQ multiplex PCR; in TCRdb, only in-frame clones are kept and a portion is missing. Here the sample spans 65,000 to 85,000 clones, about 83% being singletons. The clonotype comes from a man aged 50-59 years with active COVID-19. The V call is TRBV5-1, the J call TRBJ2-7, with D perhaps TRBD1 (5 bases). Sequencing input: peripheral blood. CDR3 protein: CASSLAQGYHEQYF. CDR3 bases: TGCGCCAGCAGCTTGGCCCAGGGCTACCACGAGCAGTACTTC. Full variable domain (missing parts from reference TRBV5-1 and TRBJ2-7): KAGVTQTPRYLIKTRGQQVTLSCSPISGHRSVSWYQQTPGQGLQFLFEYFSETQRNKGNFPGRFSGRQFSNSRSEMNVSTLELGDSALYLCASSLAQGYHEQYFGPGTRLTVT.